These T cell receptor beta chains were read from a single sample in a study of PD-L1 blockade in urothelial cancer. Generated by immunoSEQ multiplex PCR, the TCRdb table keeps only in-frame clones and is missing some. The data contain around 30,000 clones, around 84% of them singletons. Sample: PBMCs, taken around atezolizumab (anti-PD-L1) treatment. All receptors derive from a man between 65 and 79 years old with urothelial cancer. Both conserved end residues are part of each CDR3. The order of the fields is clone size, J gene, V gene, D gene, CDR3 protein, CDR3 DNA. D genes are given only for firm matches. Rows give clone size only sometimes, using once, few, many, or a class for an expanded clone.

clone_size: NA
j_call: TRBJ2-3
v_call: TRBV19
d_call: NA
cdr3_aa: CASSIGQEGDTQYF
cdr3_nt: TGTGCCAGTAGTATCGGCCAGGAGGGAGATACGCAGTATTTT

clone_size: NA
j_call: TRBJ2-1
v_call: TRBV4-3
d_call: TRBD2
cdr3_aa: CASSQGLAGNNEQFF
cdr3_nt: TGCGCCAGCAGCCAAGGACTAGCGGGGAACAATGAGCAGTTCTTC

clone_size: NA
j_call: TRBJ2-7
v_call: TRBV4-1
d_call: TRBD1
cdr3_aa: CASSLTTGTYEQYF
cdr3_nt: TGCGCCAGCAGCCTTACGACAGGGACCTACGAGCAGTACTTC

clone_size: NA
j_call: TRBJ2-7
v_call: TRBV6-1
d_call: TRBD1
cdr3_aa: CASSFEGQGPYEQYF
cdr3_nt: TGTGCCAGCAGCTTTGAAGGACAGGGACCCTACGAGCAGTACTTC

clone_size: once
j_call: TRBJ1-1
v_call: TRBV6-4
d_call: NA
cdr3_aa: CASRLDGGVGEAFF
cdr3_nt: TGTGCCAGCAGACTGGACGGAGGGGTGGGTGAAGCTTTCTTT

clone_size: NA
j_call: TRBJ1-4
v_call: TRBV6-6
d_call: NA
cdr3_aa: CASREGPTNEKLFF
cdr3_nt: TGTGCCAGCAGGGAGGGACCCACTAATGAAAAACTGTTTTTT

clone_size: NA
j_call: TRBJ2-1
v_call: TRBV11-3
d_call: NA
cdr3_aa: CASSRGGDEQFF
cdr3_nt: TGTGCCAGCAGCCGAGGGGGGGATGAGCAGTTCTTC

clone_size: few
j_call: TRBJ2-7
v_call: TRBV7-2
d_call: TRBD2
cdr3_aa: CASSLGGSPHEQYF
cdr3_nt: TGTGCCAGCAGCTTAGGCGGGAGCCCTCACGAGCAGTACTTC

clone_size: once
j_call: TRBJ2-2
v_call: TRBV19
d_call: TRBD2
cdr3_aa: CASKLAGDSGELFF
cdr3_nt: TGTGCCAGCAAACTAGCGGGAGATTCCGGGGAGCTGTTTTTT

clone_size: NA
j_call: TRBJ1-5
v_call: TRBV28
d_call: TRBD1
cdr3_aa: CASHMTGLNSNQPQHF
cdr3_nt: TGTGCCAGCCATATGACAGGGTTAAATAGCAATCAGCCCCAGCATTTT

clone_size: NA
j_call: TRBJ2-7
v_call: TRBV28
d_call: TRBD2
cdr3_aa: CASSFGTSGSSVREQYF
cdr3_nt: TGTGCCAGCAGTTTCGGGACTAGCGGCTCTAGCGTTCGCGAGCAGTACTTC

clone_size: NA
j_call: TRBJ1-6
v_call: TRBV9
d_call: NA
cdr3_aa: CASSSPQFYNSPLHF
cdr3_nt: TGTGCCAGCAGCTCCCCCCAGTTCTATAATTCACCCCTCCACTTT

clone_size: NA
j_call: TRBJ1-5
v_call: TRBV6-1
d_call: NA
cdr3_aa: CASSAPGNSQHF
cdr3_nt: TGTGCCAGCAGTGCTCCGGGGAACTCCCAGCATTTT

clone_size: NA
j_call: TRBJ1-2
v_call: TRBV7-4
d_call: NA
cdr3_aa: CASSLGREHYGYTF
cdr3_nt: TGTGCCAGCAGCTTAGGCCGGGAGCACTATGGCTACACCTTC

clone_size: NA
j_call: TRBJ1-1
v_call: TRBV29-1
d_call: NA
cdr3_aa: CSVDPRGGGTEAFF
cdr3_nt: TGCAGCGTTGACCCTCGAGGGGGTGGGACTGAAGCTTTCTTT

clone_size: medium-sized
j_call: TRBJ2-5
v_call: TRBV19
d_call: NA
cdr3_aa: CASSPDSFGQETQYF
cdr3_nt: TGTGCCAGTAGTCCGGACAGTTTTGGACAAGAGACCCAGTACTTC